This T cell receptor beta chain originates from a study of blood T cells in healthy people across ages. A second roughly 6 to 11 cycle PCR used barcoded and J-beta primers. Researchers report that a template-switch adaptor with 12 random nucleotides tagged each cDNA molecule. Every sample produced at least 2.5 million CDR3-containing paired-end reads. One entry per CDR3 protein results from TCRdb running MiXCR on the 5' RACE reads. Altogether some 640,000 distinct CDR3 sequences are present, 25% to 35% being singletons, with the ten largest covering 15% to 19%. This clonotype was found many times. What it recognizes is unknown. Findings and limits, study-wide: PBMC samples, being unsorted, prevented any conclusive comparison of naive and antigen-experienced cells. Older age went with lower TCR beta diversity per million T cells, in a roughly linear way.

The germline V and J ends were trimmed by 6 bases and 3 bases, with 23 bases remaining between them. Germline V gene lookup returns CDR1 SQVTM and CDR2 ANQGSEA. The CDR3 runs to 16 residues. This receptor was identified in an elderly woman in good health. The sequenced sample was blood. V gene TRBV29-1 combines with J gene TRBJ1-2; perhaps TRBD1 as D (5 bases). In DNA, the CDR3 is TGCAGCGTAGACCCCAACGGAGGGGTCGGTCACTATGGCTACACCTTC. Protein product: CSVDPNGGVGHYGYTF.